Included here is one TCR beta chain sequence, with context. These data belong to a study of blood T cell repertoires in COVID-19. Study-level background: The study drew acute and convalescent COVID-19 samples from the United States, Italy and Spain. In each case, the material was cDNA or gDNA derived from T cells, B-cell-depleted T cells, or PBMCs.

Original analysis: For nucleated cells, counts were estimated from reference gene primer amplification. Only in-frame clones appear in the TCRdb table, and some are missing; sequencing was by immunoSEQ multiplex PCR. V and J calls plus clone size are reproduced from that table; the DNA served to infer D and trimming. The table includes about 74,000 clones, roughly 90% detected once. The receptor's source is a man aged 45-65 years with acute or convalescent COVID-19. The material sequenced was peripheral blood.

The CDR3 spells CASSLVAQYSYEQYF. DNA for the CDR3: TGTGCCAGCAGCTTAGTTGCACAGTACTCCTACGAGCAGTACTTC. The chain links TRBV7-9 to TRBJ2-7; D not certain. Germline CDR1 reads SEHNR; CDR2 reads FQNEAQ (reference sequence). The CDR3 has 15 residues. Deletions cut 1 base from V and 0 bases from J, with 10 bases between.